The sequence of this TCR beta chain was determined in a study of T-cell memory formation after mild COVID-19. Regarding this clonotype: No antigen is known for it.

The CDR3 has 11 residues. With V trimmed by 6 bases and J by 8 bases, 6 bases remained unmatched. CDR1 is DFQATT and CDR2 is SNEGSKA in the germline V gene (reference sequence). Study results and caveats: Several responding clones turned up in pre-infection memory, indicating that cross-reactive memory may have taken part.

5'RACE with constant-segment primers built TCRalpha and TCRbeta cDNA libraries with UMIs. TCRdb ran MiXCR on the 5' RACE reads and lists one entry per CDR3 protein. The table shows around 250,000 distinct CDR3 sequences, with around 15% occurring only once. Sequencing was carried out using PBMCs or a T cell subset sorted from them (not recorded which). The origin of this receptor is a man younger than 35 who had mild COVID-19 (a few samples of this study predate the infection). Cell type and time point are not known. The genes are TRBV20-1 and TRBJ1-2; 7 positions match TRBD1. The CDR3 DNA is TGCAGTGCCGACAGGGCGGCAGGCTACACCTTC. It is translated as CSADRAAGYTF.